The rows below give T cell receptor beta chains drawn from one sample of a study of T cells in Graves' hyperthyroidism and ophthalmopathy. TCRdb processed the multiplex PCR reads anew with MiXCR; each CDR3 protein has one entry. The sample shows about 180,000 distinct CDR3 sequences, 9.4% of them seen only once. Sequencing was performed on blood. The receptors come from a woman younger than 35 with Graves' hyperthyroidism that later progressed to Graves' ophthalmopathy. The CDR3 runs from the conserved cysteine through the conserved F or W. The D gene is left open where the match is weak. Only some rows state a clone size, as once, few, many or a class for expanded clones.

V gene: TRBV4-1
D gene: NA
clone size: few
J gene: TRBJ2-2
CDR3 DNA: TGCGCCAGCAGCCGGGGAGTATTCGGCGGGGAGCTGTTTTTT
CDR3 protein: CASSRGVFGGELFF

V gene: TRBV12-3/TRBV12-4
D gene: NA
clone size: NA
J gene: TRBJ2-5
CDR3 DNA: TGTGCCAGCAGTTTCGGGGGGCAGGAGGGGACCCAGTACTTC
CDR3 protein: CASSFGGQEGTQYF

V gene: TRBV30
D gene: NA
clone size: NA
J gene: TRBJ1-3
CDR3 DNA: TGTGCCTGGAGTGTATTCGAGGGGCCGGTTGGAAACACCATATATTTT
CDR3 protein: CAWSVFEGPVGNTIYF

V gene: TRBV28
D gene: NA
clone size: many
J gene: TRBJ2-2
CDR3 DNA: TGTGCCAGCAGTACAGGGCTCGCGAACACCGGGGAGCTGTTTTTT
CDR3 protein: CASSTGLANTGELFF

V gene: TRBV25-1
D gene: NA
clone size: NA
J gene: TRBJ2-2
CDR3 DNA: TGTGCCAGCAGTGACTTGTCAGGCGGCACCGGGGAGCTGTTTTTT
CDR3 protein: CASSDLSGGTGELFF

V gene: TRBV30
D gene: NA
clone size: many
J gene: TRBJ2-6
CDR3 DNA: TGTGCCCGCGACACATCCTCTGGGGCCAACGTCCTGACTTTC
CDR3 protein: CARDTSSGANVLTF

V gene: TRBV30
D gene: NA
clone size: many
J gene: TRBJ1-5
CDR3 DNA: TGTGCCTGGACTGGTGAAGCAGAACGTGGGCCCCAGCATTTT
CDR3 protein: CAWTGEAERGPQHF

V gene: TRBV29-1
D gene: TRBD1
clone size: many
J gene: TRBJ1-2
CDR3 DNA: TGCAGCGTCGCCGGGACAGGGAACTATGGCTACACCTTC
CDR3 protein: CSVAGTGNYGYTF

V gene: TRBV7-6
D gene: NA
clone size: many
J gene: TRBJ2-1
CDR3 DNA: TGTGCCAGCAGCGTCGGACTATCGGGCCTCGTAGGCAATGAGCAGTTCTTC
CDR3 protein: CASSVGLSGLVGNEQFF

V gene: TRBV2
D gene: TRBD2
clone size: NA
J gene: TRBJ2-7
CDR3 DNA: TGTGCCAGCAGTACCGGGACTAGCGGGGGAAACGAGCAGTACTTC
CDR3 protein: CASSTGTSGGNEQYF

V gene: TRBV4-2
D gene: TRBD1
clone size: many
J gene: TRBJ1-1
CDR3 DNA: TGTGCCAGCAGCCTGACAGGGGGGGCTTTCTTT
CDR3 protein: CASSLTGGAFF

V gene: TRBV5-1
D gene: NA
clone size: few
J gene: TRBJ1-1
CDR3 DNA: TGCGCCAGCAGCTCGGTCGGACAGTATGAAGCTTTCTTT
CDR3 protein: CASSSVGQYEAFF

V gene: TRBV27
D gene: TRBD1
clone size: many
J gene: TRBJ1-6
CDR3 DNA: TGTGCCAGCAGTTTAAGACGTCCTCGCCGGGACAGGGACCCCTATAATTCACCCCTCCACTTT
CDR3 protein: CASSLRRPRRDRDPYNSPLHF

V gene: TRBV7-6
D gene: NA
clone size: NA
J gene: TRBJ2-5
CDR3 DNA: TGTGCCAGCAGCTTCCAAGGGACCCAGTACTTC
CDR3 protein: CASSFQGTQYF

V gene: TRBV19
D gene: NA
clone size: few
J gene: TRBJ2-1
CDR3 DNA: TGTGCCAGTAGTATCGAGGTACCCTACAATGAGCAGTTCTTC
CDR3 protein: CASSIEVPYNEQFF

V gene: TRBV24-1
D gene: NA
clone size: many
J gene: TRBJ2-2
CDR3 DNA: TGTGCCACCAGTGAAGGCTTGTTTGGACTGTCGAGGAAGGGAGGCAACACCGGGGAGCTGTTTTTT
CDR3 protein: CATSEGLFGLSRKGGNTGELFF

V gene: TRBV30
D gene: NA
clone size: many
J gene: TRBJ2-2
CDR3 DNA: TGTGCCTGGACTGGAGGGCGGGGGGAGCTGTTTTTT
CDR3 protein: CAWTGGRGELFF

V gene: TRBV30
D gene: NA
clone size: many
J gene: TRBJ1-6
CDR3 DNA: TGTGCCTGGAGTGAAGAGGATTCACCCCTCCACTTT
CDR3 protein: CAWSEEDSPLHF

V gene: TRBV5-8
D gene: TRBD1
clone size: few
J gene: TRBJ2-5
CDR3 DNA: TGTACCAGCAGCAAGGGACAGGGTGCGGGGGAGACCCAGTACTTC
CDR3 protein: CTSSKGQGAGETQYF

V gene: TRBV10-3
D gene: TRBD1
clone size: many
J gene: TRBJ2-3
CDR3 DNA: TGTGCCATCAGTGAGACAAACACAGGGGTTCGCACAGATACGCAGTATTTT
CDR3 protein: CAISETNTGVRTDTQYF

V gene: TRBV6-1
D gene: NA
clone size: few
J gene: TRBJ2-3
CDR3 DNA: TGTGCCAGCAGTGATGTCGTGGTTGGGGATACGCAGTATTTT
CDR3 protein: CASSDVVVGDTQYF

V gene: TRBV20-1
D gene: NA
clone size: many
J gene: TRBJ1-4
CDR3 DNA: TGCAGTGCTATCCGGGGACAACGGGGTGAAAAACTGTTTTTT
CDR3 protein: CSAIRGQRGEKLFF

V gene: TRBV19
D gene: TRBD1
clone size: few
J gene: TRBJ1-2
CDR3 DNA: TGTGCCAGTAGTACAGGGGGAGCCAACTATGGCTACACCTTC
CDR3 protein: CASSTGGANYGYTF

V gene: TRBV5-6
D gene: NA
clone size: few
J gene: TRBJ1-4
CDR3 DNA: TGTGCCAGCAGCTTGGTGACTAATGAAAAACTGTTTTTT
CDR3 protein: CASSLVTNEKLFF

V gene: TRBV28
D gene: NA
clone size: many
J gene: TRBJ1-3
CDR3 DNA: TGTGCCAGCAGTTCAACAGCCTCTGGAAACACCATATATTTT
CDR3 protein: CASSSTASGNTIYF